What follows are 14 T cell receptor beta chains derived from one specimen sequenced in a study of blood T cell repertoires in COVID-19 (dated by TCRdb to about 2020). Library preparation was by the immunoSEQ multiplex PCR assay. The clones in this table, taken by TCRdb from immuneACCESS, are in-frame only. Not every clone is retained; where verified, under half of the shortfall comes from an unresolved V gene, and the cause of the rest is unknown. The sample contains about 73,000 clones, roughly 76% of them found a single time. Approximately 22% of the sample goes to the ten largest clones. The sequencing sample was made of peripheral blood. These receptors were taken from a woman in her 70s with acute or convalescent COVID-19.

The rearrangement links TRBV28 to TRBJ2-5, with 7 bases fitting TRBD2. The CDR3 has 14 amino acids. Germline V gene lookup returns CDR1 MDHEN and CDR2 SYDVKM. Trimming cost V 10 bases and J 4 bases; bases outside gene matches: 12. CDR3 loop: CATTTRWGGETQYF. CDR3 DNA sequence: TGTGCCACCACCACCCGTTGGGGGGGAGAGACCCAGTACTTC.

J is TRBJ1-3 and V is TRBV19; unclear D gene. The CDR3 covers 15 residues. In germline, CDR1 is LNHDA, CDR2 SQIVND (reference sequence). The V gene lost 8 bases and the J gene lost 4 bases, with 18 bases spanning the gap. The CDR3 reads CASAPGGLGGNTIYF. CDR3 coding DNA: TGTGCCAGTGCCCCCGGAGGTCTCGGCGGAAACACCATATATTTT. Variable domain in full (rest from reference TRBV19 and TRBJ1-3): DGGITQSPKYLFRKEGQNVTLSCEQNLNHDAMYWYRQDPGQGLRLIYYSQIVNDFQKGDIAEGYSVSREKKESFPLTVTSAQKNPTAFYLCASAPGGLGGNTIYFGEGSWLTVV.

The J gene is TRBJ1-1, the V gene TRBV28, with 11 bases that match TRBD1. CDR1 and CDR2 (germline): MDHEN, SYDVKM. The CDR3 totals 15 residues. Trimming removed 3 bases from V and 5 bases from J; junction bases left unmatched: 5. The CDR3 DNA reads TGTGCCAGCAGTTTGTGGGACAGGGGGGGTACTGAAGCTTTCTTT. Translation gives CASSLWDRGGTEAFF.

V usage is TRBV9 and J usage is TRBJ1-3; no clear D gene. V dropped 2 bases and J dropped 0 bases, with 12 bases sitting between them. The CDR3 has 16 residues. CDR1 and CDR2 (germline): SGDLS, YYNGEE. The CDR3 sequence: CASSVDTIHSGNTIYF. CDR3 bases: TGTGCCAGCAGCGTTGACACAATTCACTCTGGAAACACCATATATTTT.

The chain has TRBV18 and TRBJ2-2; 8 bases map to TRBD1. Unmatched junction bases numbered 1, after V lost 3 bases and J lost 1 base. Germline V CDR1 and CDR2: KGHSH, LQKENI. CDR3 length: 15 residues. The CDR3 bases are TGTGCCAGCTCACCGGACAGGGAGAACACCGGGGAGCTGTTTTTT. It is translated as CASSPDRENTGELFF.

The chain joins TRBV5-5 to TRBJ2-7; 10 nucleotides match TRBD1. The germline V gene encodes CDR1 SGHKS and CDR2 YYEKEE (reference sequence). CDR3 size: 17 residues. V lost 2 bases to trimming and J lost 7 bases; unmatched junction nucleotides: 15. The CDR3 here is CASSFRFGTGDVREQYF. The DNA of the CDR3 is TGTGCCAGCAGCTTCCGATTCGGGACAGGGGATGTGAGAGAGCAGTACTTC.

By frequency in the sample, this clone is medium-sized. One end of the junction varies from germline; a read error may be responsible. The chain uses TRBV2 and TRBJ2-1; TRBD2 might be the D (5 bases). Germline loops: CDR1 SNHLY, CDR2 FYNNEI. There are 12 residues in the CDR3. CDR3 DNA: TGTGCCAGCAGTGTGTCGGGGATAACCAGCCTCTTC. Translating it yields CASSVSGITSLF.

The chain has TRBV18 and TRBJ2-1; D is possibly TRBD2 (5 bases). The germline gives CDR1 KGHSH, CDR2 LQKENI. Trimming shortened V by 1 base and J by 6 bases, and 16 bases separated the two germline ends. The CDR3 is made up of 16 amino acids. CDR3 sequence: CASSPLGEGSRNEQFF. CDR3 DNA sequence: TGTGCCAGCTCACCACTGGGTGAGGGAAGTCGCAATGAGCAGTTCTTC.

The genes are TRBV6-1 and TRBJ1-6; TRBD1 is a possible D gene (5 bases). Looked up from germline, CDR1 is MNHNS and CDR2 is SASEGT. V was cut by 3 bases and J by 7 bases, with 13 bases left in between. The CDR3 contains 15 residues. The CDR3 spells CASSEGGPRNSPLHF. Written as DNA, the CDR3 is TGTGCCAGCAGTGAGGGGGGACCGAGAAATTCACCCCTCCACTTT.

The V call is TRBV28, the J call TRBJ1-2; tentatively, D is TRBD1 (6 bases). Germline CDR1 is MDHEN and CDR2 is SYDVKM. The CDR3 runs 14 residues. The V gene lost 4 bases and the J gene lost 8 bases, with 17 bases spanning the gap. The CDR3 nucleotides are TGTGCCAGCAGTTCTCCGGGGGGGGCAAGAGGCTACACCTTC. Translating gives CASSSPGGARGYTF.

This rearrangement joins TRBV28 to TRBJ2-1, with D possibly being TRBD2 (6 bases). CDR1 MDHEN and CDR2 SYDVKM come from the germline V gene. Deletions cut 3 bases from V and 2 bases from J, with 8 bases between. This CDR3 is built from 14 residues. CDR3 nucleotide sequence: TGTGCCAGCAGTTTTAGCGGTACCTACAATGAGCAGTTCTTC. Protein sequence: CASSFSGTYNEQFF.

This chain uses TRBV11-1 with TRBJ2-7, with a tentative D call TRBD1 (6 bases). The V end was cut by 1 base, the J end by 0 bases, with 13 bases between. There are 16 residues in the CDR3. Germline V lookup: CDR1 SGHAT, CDR2 FQDESV (reference sequence). Here the CDR3 reads CASSLGADRNSYEQYF. The DNA for the CDR3 is TGTGCCAGCAGCTTAGGAGCCGACAGGAACTCCTACGAGCAGTACTTC.

This rearrangement joins TRBV5-1 to TRBJ2-7, with D perhaps matching TRBD1 (6 bases). The CDR3 consists of 14 residues. Trimming cost V 0 bases and J 2 bases, with 9 bases left between them. Germline-derived CDR1 and CDR2 are SGHRS and YFSETQ. The CDR3 region is CASSLGQGPYEQYF. Written as DNA, the CDR3 is TGCGCCAGCAGCTTGGGGCAGGGGCCCTACGAGCAGTACTTC. The complete variable domain, with remaining parts taken from reference TRBV5-1 and TRBJ2-7, reads KAGVTQTPRYLIKTRGQQVTLSCSPISGHRSVSWYQQTPGQGLQFLFEYFSETQRNKGNFPGRFSGRQFSNSRSEMNVSTLELGDSALYLCASSLGQGPYEQYFGPGTRLTVT.

Here the CDR3 reads CASSQTDNYGYTF. In DNA, the CDR3 is TGTGCCAGCAGTCAGACTGACAACTATGGCTACACCTTC. J is TRBJ1-2 and V is TRBV12-3 or TRBV12-4; no clear D. Trimming cost V 5 bases and J 2 bases, with 9 bases left between them. The CDR3 has 13 amino acids.